Listed below are T cell receptor beta chains from one sample, sequenced in a study of PD-L1 blockade in urothelial cancer. Using immunoSEQ multiplex PCR, the repertoire was profiled, and TCRdb retains in-frame clones only, with some absent. The sample carries approximately 48,000 clones, 75% to 90% recorded once. This specimen was PBMCs, taken around atezolizumab (anti-PD-L1) treatment. These receptor sequences come from a man in his fifties or sixties with urothelial cancer. Each CDR3 is given without its conserved first and last residue.

v_gene: TRBV10-3
CDR3aa: AISEGGQGETQY

v_gene: TRBV5-1
CDR3aa: ASSFAGNGGYT

v_gene: TRBV7-9
CDR3aa: ASRPGSSYEQY

v_gene: TRBV5-1
CDR3aa: ASSPVGLRNVATGELF

v_gene: TRBV11-2
CDR3aa: ASSSNSGGGTDTQY

v_gene: TRBV18
CDR3aa: ASSGRDRGFTGELF

v_gene: TRBV4-2
CDR3aa: ASSPAETSGGFVQF

v_gene: TRBV6-5
CDR3aa: ASRLGTWGEQY

v_gene: TRBV9
CDR3aa: ASSVEAGNQPQH

v_gene: TRBV7-9
CDR3aa: ASSFSSYNEQF

v_gene: TRBV27
CDR3aa: ASSLLDRGEDTQY

v_gene: TRBV10-3
CDR3aa: AISESWTDYNEQF

v_gene: TRBV19
CDR3aa: ASRQTQGGEQY

v_gene: TRBV5-1
CDR3aa: ASSLDLPENYGYT

v_gene: TRBV6-1
CDR3aa: ASIPTGRSYEQY

v_gene: TRBV7-8
CDR3aa: ASSLWGLESSGNTIY

v_gene: TRBV5-6
CDR3aa: ASNGTAHYEQY

v_gene: TRBV5-1
CDR3aa: ASRGEGAGGPGEQF

v_gene: TRBV6-6
CDR3aa: ASSYPHGVTYEQY

v_gene: TRBV11-2
CDR3aa: ASSLTASGANEQF

v_gene: TRBV5-1
CDR3aa: ASSLTIKAHEQY

v_gene: TRBV28
CDR3aa: ASSFVGRDYSNQPQH

v_gene: TRBV5-1
CDR3aa: ASSWDRGATEAF

v_gene: TRBV9
CDR3aa: ASSVAQEGTQY

v_gene: TRBV19
CDR3aa: ASSDPRDLGTDTQY

v_gene: TRBV5-1
CDR3aa: ASSLAGFEQY

v_gene: TRBV5-1
CDR3aa: ASSFSRPSTDTQY

v_gene: TRBV11-3
CDR3aa: ASSRFAGSTGELF

v_gene: TRBV5-1
CDR3aa: ASSRGQDPYEQY

v_gene: TRBV15
CDR3aa: ATSIRQGILNYGYT

v_gene: TRBV5-1
CDR3aa: ASSEDRGGEKLF

v_gene: TRBV4-3
CDR3aa: ASSQDPQGMEEQY

v_gene: TRBV6-4
CDR3aa: ASSVRGGNQPQH

v_gene: TRBV19
CDR3aa: ASRGWDNGYT

v_gene: TRBV5-1
CDR3aa: ASSSKFERGNTGELF

v_gene: TRBV2
CDR3aa: ANYDRDTYEQY

v_gene: TRBV6-4
CDR3aa: ASYNNSRNTEAF

v_gene: TRBV5-1
CDR3aa: ASSYGQTATNEKLF

v_gene: TRBV19
CDR3aa: ASSPRTSGGETQY

v_gene: TRBV2
CDR3aa: ASSLVSNQPQH

v_gene: TRBV4-2
CDR3aa: ASSHAGTGGTEAF